Shown below are 10 T cell receptor beta chains from a single sample sequenced in a study of regulatory T cells in long-lasting Graves disease. Relying on iRepertoire HTBI primers and Arm-PCR of CDR3 regions, the team built TCR beta libraries. From the multiplex PCR reads, TCRdb called clonotypes with MiXCR, one entry per CDR3 protein. This table holds around 460,000 distinct CDR3 sequences, about 22% found once. Time point meaning: persistent/refractory GD, antithyroid drugs over 5 years with positive TRAb. RNA isolated from PBMCs was used to make the TCR library. The material sequenced was peripheral blood mononuclear cells (PBMCs), taken when the disease was refractory, from a patient treated with antithyroid drugs. The source of these receptors is a female donor with Graves disease.

This clonotype has more than one count but fewer than ten. This sequence joins TRBV9 and TRBJ1-5; D not resolved. V was trimmed by 7 bases and J by 0 bases, leaving 17 bases between them. From germline, CDR1 is SGDLS and CDR2 YYNGEE. The CDR3 totals 16 residues. CDR3 region: CASPGGYQYSNQPQHF. Here the CDR3 DNA reads TGTGCCAGCCCTGGAGGGTACCAATATAGCAATCAGCCCCAGCATTTT.

V usage is TRBV7-8 and J usage is TRBJ2-5; D remains unclear. V was shortened by 5 bases and J by 3 bases, with 16 bases between the two germline ends. From germline, CDR1 is SGHVS and CDR2 FQNEAQ. The CDR3 length is 15 residues. CDR3 DNA: TGTGCCAGCAGCCAACCCCGGACGGGTAAAGAGACCCAGTACTTC. It is translated as CASSQPRTGKETQYF.

The chain uses TRBV4-3 and TRBJ2-5; TRBD2 is a possible D gene (5 bases). V was clipped by 1 base and J by 5 bases, with 11 bases between them. The CDR3 extends over 14 amino acids. Germline lookup yields CDR1 LGHNA and CDR2 YSLEER. CDR3 nucleotides: TGCGCCAGCAGCCAAGGGGAGAGAGGGGAGACCCAGTACTTC. Encoded protein: CASSQGERGETQYF.

This clonotype occurred many times. The J gene is TRBJ1-2, the V gene TRBV7-2; D ambiguous. V lost 5 bases to trimming and J lost 3 bases, with 13 bases between them. Germline values: CDR1 SGHTA, CDR2 FQGNSA. The CDR3 covers 14 residues. This CDR3 is CASSGHTGDYGYTF. The CDR3 DNA follows: TGTGCCAGCAGCGGCCATACTGGGGACTATGGCTACACCTTC.

The sample holds many counts of this clonotype. CDR3 nucleotide sequence: TGTGCCAGCAGTTCCCCGTGGGTTCGTGAACAGGACCGGGAGCTGTTTTTT. This codes for CASSSPWVREQDRELFF. The J gene is TRBJ2-2, the V gene TRBV28, with D possibly being TRBD1 (5 bases). Germline CDR1 and CDR2: MDHEN and SYDVKM. The CDR3 covers 17 residues. Deletions cut 4 bases from V and 9 bases from J, with 24 bases between.

In its sample, this clonotype was seen many times. The chain combines TRBV20-1 with TRBJ2-7, with unresolved D. The V gene lost 3 bases and the J gene lost 0 bases, with 15 bases spanning the gap. This CDR3 has 15 amino acids. Germline CDR1 DFQATT, CDR2 SNEGSKA (reference sequence). This CDR3 is CSASPPGWSSYEQYF. Written as DNA, the CDR3 is TGCAGTGCTAGTCCGCCCGGTTGGAGCTCCTACGAGCAGTACTTC.

CDR3 region: CASRERAEAFF. The CDR3, as DNA: TGTGCCAGCAGGGAACGGGCTGAAGCTTTCTTT. The rearrangement links TRBV7-9 to TRBJ1-1; D not resolved. V was shortened by 6 bases and J by 6 bases, with 8 bases between the two germline ends. In germline, CDR1 is SEHNR, CDR2 FQNEAQ (reference sequence). The CDR3 totals 11 residues.

This rearrangement joins TRBV6-2 or TRBV6-3 to TRBJ2-4, with TRBD2 as a possible D gene (6 bases). The CDR3 length is 14 residues. V gave up 6 bases and J gave up 7 bases, with 16 bases separating them. CDR1 MNHEY and CDR2 SVGEGT come from the germline V gene. CDR3 in DNA: TGTGCCAGCAGGGTGGGGGGTTGGAGGAACATTCAGTACTTC. This encodes CASRVGGWRNIQYF.

This rearrangement joins TRBV5-4 to TRBJ1-2; 8 bases are a match to TRBD1. V lost 2 bases to trimming and J lost 5 bases; unmatched junction nucleotides: 8. The CDR3 covers 15 residues. Germline CDR1 and CDR2: SGHNT and YYREEE (reference sequence). The CDR3 nucleotides read TGTGCCAGCAGCTTAGGGACAGGAACCCTATATGGCTACACCTTC. Translating it yields CASSLGTGTLYGYTF.

This clonotype was seen repeatedly, ten times or more. This sequence joins TRBV27 and TRBJ2-2, with D perhaps matching TRBD1 (5 bases). The V gene lost 6 bases and the J gene lost 6 bases, with 8 bases spanning the gap. CDR1 and CDR2 from the germline V gene are MNHEY and SMNVEV (reference sequence). The length of the CDR3 is 12 residues. CDR3 sequence (DNA): TGTGCCAGCAGCCAGGGTGCCGGGGAGCTGTTTTTT. It yields the protein CASSQGAGELFF.